This is a list of T cell receptor beta chains from one sample in a study of regulatory T cells in long-lasting Graves disease. TCRdb independently ran MiXCR on the multiplex PCR reads; one entry per CDR3 protein. The sample includes 300,000 to 400,000 distinct CDR3 sequences, about 20% of them seen just once. This sample comprised peripheral blood mononuclear cells (PBMCs), obtained when the disease was refractory, from a patient treated with antithyroid drugs. All receptors derive from a female donor with Graves disease. Each CDR3 is given with its conserved first and last residue. The order of the fields is J gene, V gene, clone size, D gene, CDR3 DNA, CDR3 protein. A D gene is named only where the DNA matches it firmly. Clone sizes are given selectively: once, few, many, or a class where the clone is expanded.

TRBJ2-7 | TRBV18 | few | TRBD2 | TGTGCCAGCTCACCAATACATATTAGCGGGAGGGTCTACGAGCAGTACTTC | CASSPIHISGRVYEQYF
TRBJ1-1 | TRBV10-3 | many | - | TGTGCCTCATACGGGGGTAACACTGAAGCTTTCTTT | CASYGGNTEAFF
TRBJ1-5 | TRBV24-1 | - | TRBD1 | TGTGCCACCAGGGCGTCAGGGGGAAGCAATCAGCCCCAGCATTTT | CATRASGGSNQPQHF
TRBJ2-5 | TRBV12-3/TRBV12-4 | many | - | TGTGCCAGCAGTTTTAGCGGTCTGCGAGAGACCCAGTACTTC | CASSFSGLRETQYF
TRBJ1-1 | TRBV28 | - | - | TGTGCCAGCACGAGCTACGGGGGGAACACTGAAGCTTTCTTT | CASTSYGGNTEAFF
TRBJ1-3 | TRBV12-3/TRBV12-4 | - | - | TGTGCCAGCAGTTTAAGGAACACCATATATTTT | CASSLRNTIYF
TRBJ2-7 | TRBV20-1 | few | TRBD1 | TGCAGTGCCACGACTCTGGACAGGGCCGGGAGCGAGCAGTACTTC | CSATTLDRAGSEQYF
TRBJ1-2 | TRBV2 | many | - | TGTGCCAGCAGTGAATTACATGGAACGGAGGGGAACTATGGCTACACCTTC | CASSELHGTEGNYGYTF
TRBJ2-7 | TRBV30 | - | - | TGTGCCTGGAGACAAAATCCCGGGACAGAGCAGTACTTC | CAWRQNPGTEQYF
TRBJ1-5 | TRBV6-2/TRBV6-3 | few | - | TGTGCCAGCACCGCTCAGGGTCTGGGCAATCAGCCCCAGCATTTT | CASTAQGLGNQPQHF
TRBJ2-7 | TRBV11-2 | - | TRBD1 | TGTGCCAGCAGCTTTGCTCCCGATCACACAGGGGGTGGCTACGAGCAGTACTTC | CASSFAPDHTGGGYEQYF
TRBJ1-1 | TRBV6-1 | few | - | TGTGCCAGCAGTGGGTTCGTACTCACTGAAGCTTTCTTT | CASSGFVLTEAFF
TRBJ1-1 | TRBV2 | - | TRBD1 | TGTGCCAGCTCACCCCGTGGGGCAGGGGGCTTGACTGAAGCTTTCTTT | CASSPRGAGGLTEAFF
TRBJ1-2 | TRBV7-2 | - | TRBD1 | TGTGCCAGCAGACTATCAGGGGGCGCGGATGGCTACACCTTC | CASRLSGGADGYTF
TRBJ2-3 | TRBV7-2 | few | - | TGTGCCAGCAGCTTGCTGGGGCAGGGCGGAGATACGCAGTATTTT | CASSLLGQGGDTQYF
TRBJ1-1 | TRBV10-3 | many | - | TGTGCCATCACCCTGAATCGGGGGCCCGGTGAAGCTTTCTTT | CAITLNRGPGEAFF
TRBJ2-7 | TRBV30 | - | TRBD1 | TGTGCCTGGGGAACGGGACAGAGCTACGAGCAGTACTTC | CAWGTGQSYEQYF
TRBJ1-4 | TRBV6-1 | - | TRBD1 | TGTGCCAGCAGTCAACTCGGGACAGCTAATGAAAAACTGTTTTTT | CASSQLGTANEKLFF
TRBJ2-5 | TRBV2 | many | - | TGTGCCAGCAGTGTAGGAGGGCGAGAGACCCAGTACTTC | CASSVGGRETQYF
TRBJ2-7 | TRBV20-1 | few | - | TGCAGTGCTAGAGAGGCAGGGGAGATTTACGAGCAGTACTTC | CSAREAGEIYEQYF